The 25 T cell receptor beta chains in this list originate from one sample, sequenced in a study of T cells in Graves' hyperthyroidism and ophthalmopathy. There were TCR beta CDR3 regions amplified from RNA transcripts. TCR CDR3 underwent first-round RT-PCR with the HTBI primer set. One entry per CDR3 protein results from TCRdb running MiXCR on the multiplex PCR reads. The sample consists of roughly 400,000 distinct CDR3 sequences, over 12% of them appearing once. Sequenced material: blood. The receptor set was obtained from a man aged 45-65 years with Graves' ophthalmopathy.

This clonotype was counted many times. The chain has TRBV20-1 and TRBJ2-5; 9 positions agree with TRBD2. Losses at the gene ends were 0 bases for V and 2 bases for J; bases not matched to a gene: 10. Germline CDR1 reads DFQATT; CDR2 reads SNEGSKA (reference sequence). CDR3 length: 17 residues. CDR3 loop: CSARDRLAGLQQETQYF. The CDR3 DNA sequence: TGCAGTGCTAGAGATCGGCTAGCGGGGCTCCAACAAGAGACCCAGTACTTC.

In its sample, this clonotype was seen many times. The genes are TRBV7-3 and TRBJ2-1; 10 nucleotides agree with TRBD1. CDR1 SGHTA and CDR2 FQGTGA come from the germline V gene. V shed 2 bases and J 4 bases; nucleotides not matched to a gene: 8. This CDR3 contains 17 residues. The CDR3 protein is CASSLRAGQGSYNEQFF. The CDR3 DNA reads TGTGCCAGCAGCTTACGGGCGGGACAGGGGTCGTACAATGAGCAGTTCTTC.

Concerning this clonotype itself: A single base separates this from a much larger clone, so it may be a read error. V and J are TRBV3-1 and TRBJ2-5; no clear D gene. The CDR3 length is 12 residues. The germline CDR1 and CDR2 sequences are LGHDT and YNNKEL (reference sequence). The V end was cut by 4 bases, the J end by 7 bases, with 10 bases between. CDR3 loop: CASSRPPGTQYF. For the CDR3, the DNA is TGTGCCAGCAGCCGACCCCCCGGGACCCAGTACTTC.

This clonotype was detected ten times or more. The CDR3 DNA reads as TGTGCCAGCAGTGAATGGTGGACACCAGATCAGCCCCAGCATTTT. Translated: CASSEWWTPDQPQHF. The chain is built from TRBV2 and TRBJ1-5, with D possibly TRBD1 on 5 matching bases. Trimming took off 2 bases at V and 5 bases at J, with 13 bases between the two ends. The CDR3 length is 15 residues. CDR1 and CDR2 (germline): SNHLY, FYNNEI.

V is TRBV19 and J is TRBJ1-5; 11 bases match TRBD1. The CDR3 is made up of 14 amino acids. Losses at the gene ends were 6 bases for V and 5 bases for J; bases not matched to a gene: 3. CDR1 and CDR2 (germline): LNHDA, SQIVND (reference sequence). CDR3 sequence (DNA): TGTGCCAGTAGGAGGACAGGGGGCGATCAGCCCCAGCATTTT. This sequence encodes CASRRTGGDQPQHF.

This clonotype was seen repeatedly, ten times or more. The chain joins TRBV5-1 to TRBJ2-1; weak D call: TRBD1 (6 bases). V gave up 1 base and J gave up 2 bases, with 10 bases separating them. CDR1 and CDR2 (germline): SGHRS, YFSETQ. This CDR3 comprises 15 residues. In DNA, the CDR3 is TGCGCCAGCAGCTTGCAGGGGATGGCCTACAATGAGCAGTTCTTC. Residues: CASSLQGMAYNEQFF. The full variable domain, in which reference TRBV5-1 and TRBJ2-1 provide the parts outside the CDR3, is KAGVTQTPRYLIKTRGQQVTLSCSPISGHRSVSWYQQTPGQGLQFLFEYFSETQRNKGNFPGRFSGRQFSNSRSEMNVSTLELGDSALYLCASSLQGMAYNEQFFGPGTRLTVL.

This clonotype appeared many times. The chain combines TRBV7-9 with TRBJ2-3, with D perhaps TRBD2 (6 bases). CDR1 and CDR2 (germline): SEHNR, FQNEAQ (reference sequence). Trimming took off 2 bases at V and 6 bases at J, with 21 bases between the two ends. This CDR3 has 17 amino acids. This chain's CDR3 is CASSLWVGGGGSDTQYF. DNA of the CDR3: TGTGCCAGCAGCTTATGGGTCGGAGGCGGAGGGAGCGATACGCAGTATTTT.

This clonotype was picked up many times. V usage is TRBV6-6 and J usage is TRBJ2-1; D remains ambiguous. V shed 0 bases and J shed 3 bases, with 6 bases lying between them. This CDR3 has 14 amino acids. Germline V gene data show CDR1 as MNHNY and CDR2 as SVGAGI (reference sequence). CDR3 region: CASSYSPSYNEQFF. The CDR3 nucleotides read TGTGCCAGCAGTTACTCTCCCAGCTACAATGAGCAGTTCTTC.

This clonotype has just a few counts. This sequence joins TRBV9 and TRBJ1-1; a weak D match, TRBD1 (6 bases). Looked up from germline, CDR1 is SGDLS and CDR2 is YYNGEE. With 3 bases removed from V and 11 bases from J, the gap between germline ends came to 26 bases. The CDR3 is made up of 16 amino acids. The CDR3 DNA follows: TGTGCCAGCAGCGCGAGGGGGGGCACCTACCCGAACCGCGCTTTCTTT. This gives the protein CASSARGGTYPNRAFF.

The chain has TRBV7-6 and TRBJ1-1; TRBD1 might be the D (6 bases). Germline CDR1 and CDR2: SGHVS and FNYEAQ. This CDR3 spans 14 amino acids. V was cut by 1 base and J by 7 bases, with 13 bases left in between. This CDR3 is CASSLVQGGGEAFF. The CDR3 nucleotides read TGTGCCAGCAGCTTAGTCCAAGGGGGGGGTGAAGCTTTCTTT. The entire variable domain, with the rest obtained from reference TRBV7-6 and TRBJ1-1, is as follows: GAGVSQSPRYKVTKRGQDVALRCDPISGHVSLYWYRQALGQGPEFLTYFNYEAQQDKSGLPNDRFSAERPEGSISTLTIQRTEQRDSAMYRCASSLVQGGGEAFFGQGTRLTVV.

The genes are TRBV7-9 and TRBJ2-3; D is unresolved. The CDR3 covers 11 residues. CDR1 SEHNR and CDR2 FQNEAQ come from the germline V gene (reference sequence). V dropped 4 bases and J dropped 7 bases, with 6 bases sitting between them. The CDR3 DNA sequence: TGTGCCAGCAGCTCTAGTTATACGCAGTATTTT. This sequence encodes CASSSSYTQYF. Combining the CDR3 with reference TRBV7-9 and TRBJ2-3 gives the whole variable domain DTGVSQNPRHKITKRGQNVTFRCDPISEHNRLYWYRQTLGQGPEFLTYFQNEAQLEKSRLLSDRFSAERPKGSFSTLEIQRTEQGDSAMYLCASSSSYTQYFGPGTRLTVL.

This clonotype occurred many times. The genes are TRBV7-2 and TRBJ2-7, with 10 nucleotides matching TRBD2. Germline V gene lookup returns CDR1 SGHTA and CDR2 FQGNSA. The CDR3 sequence is 16 residues long. V was pared by 1 base and J by 4 bases, with 7 bases of the junction left unmatched. CDR3 in amino acids: CASSLGVGTSAYEQYF. The DNA for the CDR3 is TGTGCCAGCAGCTTAGGTGTCGGGACTAGCGCGTACGAGCAGTACTTC.

This sequence joins TRBV27 and TRBJ2-7; 8 positions agree with TRBD2. Germline lookup yields CDR1 MNHEY and CDR2 SMNVEV (reference sequence). After removal of 6 bases from V and 9 bases from J, the junction contained 7 bases not matched to a gene. This CDR3 is 12 amino acids long. The CDR3 coding sequence is TGTGCCAGCAGCAATAGCGGGATGGGGCAGTACTTC. Its translation is CASSNSGMGQYF.

This clonotype was recorded many times. The chain uses TRBV6-1 and TRBJ1-5, with 8 bases identical to TRBD1. CDR1 is MNHNS, CDR2 SASEGT, per germline. CDR3 size: 13 residues. After removal of 6 bases from V and 6 bases from J, the junction contained 4 bases not matched to a gene. CDR3 in amino acids: CASSPTGGQPQHF. The CDR3 nucleotides are TGTGCCAGCAGCCCAACAGGGGGTCAGCCCCAGCATTTT.

At least ten counts were recorded for this clonotype. The J gene is TRBJ1-1, the V gene TRBV20-1, with D possibly matching TRBD1 (5 bases). The CDR3 consists of 15 residues. The V end lost 1 base, the J end lost 0 bases, and 12 bases lay between the germline ends. Looked up from germline, CDR1 is DFQATT and CDR2 is SNEGSKA (reference sequence). The CDR3 DNA reads TGCAGTGCTAGAGGGAGGGGACGTTTGAACACTGAAGCTTTCTTT. It translates to CSARGRGRLNTEAFF.

This clonotype occurred many times. The chain has TRBV24-1 and TRBJ2-5; 12 bases fit TRBD2. The CDR3 totals 15 residues. Looked up from germline, CDR1 is KGHDR and CDR2 is SFDVKD. After removal of 2 bases from V and 4 bases from J, the junction contained 1 base not matched to a gene. The CDR3 protein is CATSDWTSGVETQYF. The DNA for the CDR3 is TGTGCCACCAGTGATTGGACTAGCGGGGTAGAGACCCAGTACTTC.

The chain uses TRBV24-1 and TRBJ2-1, with D perhaps matching TRBD2 (5 bases). The V gene's germline CDR1 is KGHDR and CDR2 SFDVKD. V was cut by 0 bases and J by 15 bases, with 11 bases left in between. The CDR3 has 12 amino acids. Here the CDR3 reads CATSDLRGHGFF. As DNA, the CDR3 is TGTGCCACCAGTGATTTGCGAGGGCATGGGTTCTTC.

This clonotype was counted ten times or more. The gene calls are TRBV27 and TRBJ2-3; 9 nucleotides line up with TRBD2. Germline loops: CDR1 MNHEY, CDR2 SMNVEV (reference sequence). The CDR3 contains 15 residues. With 5 bases clipped from V and 0 bases from J, the junction kept 3 bases outside the gene matches. The CDR3 reads CASSRLAVSTDTQYF. CDR3 nucleotides: TGTGCCAGCAGTCGACTAGCGGTTAGCACAGATACGCAGTATTTT.

In its sample, this clonotype was seen many times. The chain combines TRBV20-1 with TRBJ2-2, with D perhaps matching TRBD2 (5 bases). CDR3 length: 14 amino acids. CDR1 is DFQATT and CDR2 is SNEGSKA in the germline V gene (reference sequence). Trimming took off 3 bases at V and 6 bases at J, with 14 bases between the two ends. The CDR3 bases are TGCAGTGCTAGTAGCGCCCAATTAGCCGGGGAGCTGTTTTTT. As protein: CSASSAQLAGELFF.

This clonotype has at least ten counts. The V gene is TRBV5-1, the J gene TRBJ1-1; 7 positions match TRBD1. Looked up from germline, CDR1 is SGHRS and CDR2 is YFSETQ. This CDR3 spans 14 amino acids. V shed 4 bases and J 1 base; nucleotides not matched to a gene: 4. The CDR3 sequence: CASSVAGGNTEAFF. The CDR3, as DNA: TGCGCCAGCAGCGTGGCAGGGGGGAACACTGAAGCTTTCTTT.

This clonotype was detected only a few times. This sequence joins TRBV27 and TRBJ2-1; D is undetermined. Trimming cost V 2 bases and J 15 bases, with 11 bases left between them. The length of the CDR3 is 11 residues. Germline-derived CDR1 and CDR2 are MNHEY and SMNVEV (reference sequence). CDR3 sequence reads: CASSLRRVLFF. CDR3 in DNA: TGTGCCAGCAGTTTACGGAGAGTCCTGTTCTTC.

This clonotype was seen a few times. This sequence joins TRBV13 and TRBJ2-1, with unresolved D. This CDR3 is 16 amino acids long. V was shortened by 6 bases and J by 4 bases, with 19 bases between the two germline ends. Germline V lookup: CDR1 PRHDT, CDR2 FYEKMQ (reference sequence). CDR3 sequence: CASSEALLAPYNEQFF. The CDR3 coding sequence is TGTGCCAGCAGTGAAGCGCTACTGGCTCCATACAATGAGCAGTTCTTC.

The chain carries TRBV9 and TRBJ2-2; 9 positions agree with TRBD2. CDR1 SGDLS and CDR2 YYNGEE come from the germline V gene. This CDR3 is 18 amino acids long. V was pared by 4 bases and J by 4 bases, with 14 bases of the junction left unmatched. CDR3 protein: CASSPAHVGGRGTGELFF. In DNA form, the CDR3 reads TGTGCCAGCAGCCCAGCTCACGTGGGCGGGAGGGGCACCGGGGAGCTGTTTTTT. Supplemented by reference TRBV9 and TRBJ2-2, the full variable domain reads DSGVTQTPKHLITATGQRVTLRCSPRSGDLSVYWYQQSLDQGLQFLIQYYNGEERAKGNILERFSAQQFPDLHSELNLSSLELGDSALYFCASSPAHVGGRGTGELFFGEGSRLTVL.

In its sample, this clonotype was seen many times. The gene calls are TRBV20-1 and TRBJ2-4; D remains unclear. Trimming removed 3 bases from V and 2 bases from J, with 8 bases in between. CDR1 and CDR2 (germline): DFQATT, SNEGSKA (reference sequence). CDR3 length: 13 amino acids. CDR3 DNA: TGCAGTGCTAGTCACGAGCCCAAAAACATTCAGTACTTC. It codes for CSASHEPKNIQYF.

The gene calls are TRBV19 and TRBJ2-3, with 12 bases aligning to TRBD2. The trim removed 3 bases at V and 5 bases at J, leaving 6 bases unmatched. CDR1 is LNHDA and CDR2 is SQIVND in the germline V gene (reference sequence). CDR3 length: 16 residues. CDR3 in amino acids: CASSIGLAGNLDTQYF. CDR3 DNA: TGTGCCAGTAGTATTGGACTAGCGGGAAATTTAGATACGCAGTATTTT.